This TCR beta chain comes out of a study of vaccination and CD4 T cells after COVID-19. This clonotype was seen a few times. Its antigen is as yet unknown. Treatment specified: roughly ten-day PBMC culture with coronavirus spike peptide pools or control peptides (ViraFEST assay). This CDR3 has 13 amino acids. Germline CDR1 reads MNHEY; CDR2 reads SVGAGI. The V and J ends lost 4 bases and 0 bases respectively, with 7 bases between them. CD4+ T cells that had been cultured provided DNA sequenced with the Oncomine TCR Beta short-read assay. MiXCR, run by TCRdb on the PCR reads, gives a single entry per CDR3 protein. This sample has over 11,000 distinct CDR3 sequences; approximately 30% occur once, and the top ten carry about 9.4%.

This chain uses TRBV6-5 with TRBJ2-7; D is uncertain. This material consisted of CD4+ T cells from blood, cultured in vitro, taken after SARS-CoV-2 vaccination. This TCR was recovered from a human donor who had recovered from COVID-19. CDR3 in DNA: TGTGCCAGCAGTTTAGTTAGCTCCTACGAGCAGTACTTC. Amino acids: CASSLVSSYEQYF.